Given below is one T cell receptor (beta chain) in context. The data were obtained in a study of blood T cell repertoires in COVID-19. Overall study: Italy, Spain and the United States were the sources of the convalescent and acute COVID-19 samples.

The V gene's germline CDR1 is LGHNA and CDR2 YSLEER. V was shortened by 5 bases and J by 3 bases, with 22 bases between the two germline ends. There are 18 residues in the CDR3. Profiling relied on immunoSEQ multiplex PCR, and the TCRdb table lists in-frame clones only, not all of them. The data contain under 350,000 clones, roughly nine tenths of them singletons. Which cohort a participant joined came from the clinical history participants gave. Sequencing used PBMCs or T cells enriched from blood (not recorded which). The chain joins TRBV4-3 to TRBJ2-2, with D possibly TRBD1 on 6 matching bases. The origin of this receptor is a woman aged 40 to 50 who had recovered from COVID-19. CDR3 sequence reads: CASSKRTFRDTDTGELFF. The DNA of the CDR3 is TGCGCCAGCAGCAAAAGAACCTTCCGGGACACCGACACCGGGGAGCTGTTTTTT.